Listed below are T cell receptor beta chains from one sample, sequenced in a study of graft-versus-host responses after intestinal transplantation. No antigen has been assigned to these receptors. Generated by immunoSEQ multiplex PCR, the TCRdb table keeps only in-frame clones and is missing some. The sample includes 95,000 to 150,000 clones, 90% to 95% of them seen just once. Sequenced here: unstimulated CD4+ T cells sorted from spleen or lymph node cells, sampled before intestinal transplant. Source of these receptors: a human donor who received an intestinal transplant. Each CDR3 is given without its conserved first and last residue. D genes are given only for firm matches.

J gene: TRBJ2-7
D gene: TRBD2
V gene: TRBV5-1
CDR3 protein: ASSATSSYEQY

J gene: TRBJ2-7
D gene: TRBD2
V gene: TRBV10-1
CDR3 protein: ASSDGGSYEQY

J gene: TRBJ2-7
D gene: -
V gene: TRBV7-2
CDR3 protein: ASSPPWELYEQY

J gene: TRBJ2-3
D gene: -
V gene: TRBV5-1
CDR3 protein: ASSATGTDTQY

J gene: TRBJ2-7
D gene: TRBD1
V gene: TRBV11-2
CDR3 protein: ASSSPRDRDNEQY

J gene: TRBJ2-3
D gene: TRBD2
V gene: TRBV5-1
CDR3 protein: ASSSDRRREGRSTDTQY

J gene: TRBJ2-5
D gene: TRBD1
V gene: TRBV28
CDR3 protein: ASSGQGKTQY

J gene: TRBJ2-7
D gene: -
V gene: TRBV6-6
CDR3 protein: ASSYSQAVDEQY

J gene: TRBJ2-4
D gene: -
V gene: TRBV19
CDR3 protein: ASSRTQGYSPAKNIQY

J gene: TRBJ1-5
D gene: -
V gene: TRBV7-2
CDR3 protein: ASSESASVANQPQH

J gene: TRBJ2-3
D gene: -
V gene: TRBV7-9
CDR3 protein: ASSLRRDGTDTQY

J gene: TRBJ1-5
D gene: -
V gene: TRBV5-6
CDR3 protein: ASSLAVGNSNQPQH

J gene: TRBJ2-1
D gene: -
V gene: TRBV9
CDR3 protein: ASSVALRSYNEQF

J gene: TRBJ2-1
D gene: -
V gene: TRBV10-2
CDR3 protein: ASSLTRAGEQF

J gene: TRBJ2-7
D gene: -
V gene: TRBV5-8
CDR3 protein: ASGAWALGSEQY

J gene: TRBJ1-2
D gene: -
V gene: TRBV2
CDR3 protein: ASREVLPSGYT

J gene: TRBJ2-2
D gene: TRBD1
V gene: TRBV5-5
CDR3 protein: ASSPITGAGELF

J gene: TRBJ2-3
D gene: TRBD1
V gene: TRBV10-1
CDR3 protein: ASSPGTGGTDTQY

J gene: TRBJ1-5
D gene: TRBD1
V gene: TRBV5-5
CDR3 protein: ASSRTGGERNQPQH

J gene: TRBJ2-2
D gene: -
V gene: TRBV28
CDR3 protein: ASKSRTLNTGELF

J gene: TRBJ1-1
D gene: TRBD1
V gene: TRBV5-1
CDR3 protein: ASTRGAGNTEAF

J gene: TRBJ2-7
D gene: -
V gene: TRBV27
CDR3 protein: ASRDLAGTVYEQY

J gene: TRBJ1-2
D gene: -
V gene: TRBV7-9
CDR3 protein: ASSPNRAGGYT

J gene: TRBJ2-7
D gene: TRBD2
V gene: TRBV7-3
CDR3 protein: ASSLGLGNYEQY

J gene: TRBJ2-7
D gene: -
V gene: TRBV6-1
CDR3 protein: ASTLGPGYEQY

J gene: TRBJ1-3
D gene: -
V gene: TRBV6-1
CDR3 protein: ASGMDYSGNTIY

J gene: TRBJ2-7
D gene: -
V gene: TRBV28
CDR3 protein: ASSFMQREQY

J gene: TRBJ2-7
D gene: -
V gene: TRBV6-5
CDR3 protein: ASSEIGPYEQY

J gene: TRBJ2-1
D gene: TRBD2
V gene: TRBV7-3
CDR3 protein: ASSPWTSGSSYNEQF

J gene: TRBJ1-5
D gene: -
V gene: TRBV6-1
CDR3 protein: ASAWRDGNQPQH

J gene: TRBJ2-3
D gene: -
V gene: TRBV9
CDR3 protein: ASSARYTDTQY

J gene: TRBJ1-3
D gene: -
V gene: TRBV6-6
CDR3 protein: ASSNTGFSGNTIY

J gene: TRBJ2-5
D gene: TRBD1
V gene: TRBV9
CDR3 protein: ASSVGTGPQETQY

J gene: TRBJ2-3
D gene: TRBD1
V gene: TRBV5-1
CDR3 protein: ASSPDRAVTDTQY

J gene: TRBJ1-5
D gene: -
V gene: TRBV30
CDR3 protein: AWSLDSNQPQH

J gene: TRBJ1-2
D gene: -
V gene: TRBV28
CDR3 protein: ASSFQQNYGYT

J gene: TRBJ2-1
D gene: -
V gene: TRBV28
CDR3 protein: ASSGVVDNEQF

J gene: TRBJ2-3
D gene: -
V gene: TRBV7-3
CDR3 protein: ASSFWAGLQDTQY

J gene: TRBJ2-5
D gene: -
V gene: TRBV29-1
CDR3 protein: SVLGTGETQY

J gene: TRBJ2-2
D gene: -
V gene: TRBV21-1
CDR3 protein: ASLPGGPGTGELF

J gene: TRBJ1-1
D gene: -
V gene: TRBV6-6
CDR3 protein: ASSPQGRGTEAF

J gene: TRBJ1-3
D gene: -
V gene: TRBV25-1
CDR3 protein: ASSSSGPLRSGNTIY